This T cell receptor (beta chain) was identified in a study of blood T cell repertoires in COVID-19. Study in general: In each case, the material was cDNA or gDNA derived from T cells, B-cell-depleted T cells, or PBMCs.

As regards this clone: The identical CDR3 is also encoded by other nucleotide sequences in the sample.

In the authors' workflow: Amplification with reference gene primers provided the estimates of nucleated cell counts. This table comes from immunoSEQ multiplex PCR, and its TCRdb copy is limited to in-frame clones, with some not included. The V and J calls and clone size are taken from that table; D and trimming were inferred from the DNA. The table records around 140,000 clones, approximately 88% of them present only once. J lost 3 bases, V lost 2 bases, and 6 bases had no gene match. The CDR3 totals 15 residues. Germline V lookup: CDR1 MGHDK, CDR2 SYGVNS. The chain links TRBV25-1 to TRBJ2-5, with 7 bases lining up with TRBD1. The sample comprised peripheral blood. The receptor was isolated from a man aged 70-80 years with active COVID-19. CDR3 in DNA: TGTGCCAGCAGTGAACTGGCAGGGGGTGAAGAGACCCAGTACTTC. It is translated as CASSELAGGEETQYF.